Included here is one TCR beta chain sequence, with context. This clone was seen just once. The target of this receptor is not known. One junction end disagrees with the germline gene, perhaps due to a read error. CDR3 length: 14 amino acids, cysteine to phenylalanine. Only the CDR3 region is kept as DNA, spanning 42 bases read in frame from base 1. According to the germline V gene (reference sequence), CDR1 reads SGHNT and CDR2 reads YYREEE. The sample originates from a study of T cell clones after liver transplantation (dated by TCRdb to between 2018 and 2020). Background for the entire study: The samples were obtained from ITN030ST, a randomized trial that attempted immunosuppression withdrawal within 2 years after liver transplantation. Blood samples were collected pre-transplant, pre-randomization before withdrawal, and post-randomization after either complete withdrawal or failed withdrawal. Of the 8 liver transplant recipients making up the studied cohort, 3 were classified as tolerant and 5 as non-tolerant. Donor-reactive T cell clones were identified by TCRbeta sequencing after a pre-transplant mixed lymphocyte reaction and then tracked in post-transplant blood. Of the eight recipients, a few were HCV-positive, while the remaining recipients had been transplanted for non-autoimmune, non-viral indications. Third party-reactive TCRbeta sequences from pre-transplant MLRs were also identified as an antigen-independent comparator for donor-reactive sequences. Tolerance meant complete immunosuppression withdrawal for at least one year without liver enzymes rising beyond twice the upper limit of normal. Until randomization at 12-24 months post-transplant, subjects were given standard immunosuppression, with no induction therapy.

The time point label corresponds to: pre-transplant. Unstimulated PBMCs, after thawing, were stained for CD3, CD4 and CD8 and then FACS-sorted into CD3+CD4+ and CD3+CD8+ populations. Randomization to immunosuppression withdrawal applied to every one of the 8 studied subjects. The Qiagen DNeasy Blood and Tissue Kit was used to isolate genomic DNA. High-throughput TCRbeta CDR3 sequencing of frozen genomic DNA was performed by immunoSEQ, with PCR amplification, mapping, bias correction and internal controls included. Per the original workflow: Only productive rearrangements were retained, and each unique TCRbeta sequence was defined by its CDR3 nucleotide sequence together with its V and J gene. Donor-reactive sequences required at least 5-fold expansion in CFSE-low cells versus unstimulated pre-transplant cells and at least 0.01% frequency. To ensure at least 90% detection power, minimum frequency thresholds were set for each subject based on that subject's lowest-template unstimulated sample. Jensen-Shannon divergence between the top 1000 TCRbeta sequences post-transplant and pre-transplant was used to measure repertoire turnover. Changes in detection of donor-reactive sequences were tested with two-sided Fisher's exact tests. The table comes from immuneACCESS by way of TCRdb, which keeps in-frame sequences with V and J called. Part of the clones is missing from these tables; in studies checked, under half for an unresolved V gene and the rest for unknown reasons. V and J calls and clone size are those listed in that table; D and trimming were worked out from the DNA. The sample includes tens of thousands of clones, with roughly 84% observed a single time. The biggest ten clones account for roughly 8% of the sample.

Study-level results and caveats: Low numbers of available donor cells limited the measurable donor-reactive repertoire in two subjects. Because of small, heterogeneous patient numbers and non-standardized post-transplant time points, the conclusions were only preliminary. Donor-reactive sequences declined more than third party-reactive ones, suggesting partial antigen-specific deletion unrelated to withdrawal success. After accounting for repertoire turnover, donor-reactive detection was significantly reduced in 7 of 8 subjects for CD4 and 8 of 8 for CD8. In most of the 8 subjects, circulating donor-reactive CD4 TCRbeta sequences decreased significantly after transplant, regardless of tolerance or HCV status. Because no allograft tissue specimens were available, donor-reactive T cells may have migrated into the graft instead of being deleted.

Sequences were derived from CD4+ T cells from blood, sampled before liver transplant. The receptor chain draws on TRBV5-4 and TRBJ2-7, with 11 bases aligning to TRBD1. This receptor was obtained from a human donor who received a liver transplant. Here the CDR3 is given as CASSSARDRGESDF. The base sequence is TGTGCCAGCAGCTCCGCCCGGGACAGGGGGGAATCCGACTTC.